These T cell receptor beta chains were read from a single sample in a study of blood T cell repertoires in COVID-19. This table comes from immunoSEQ multiplex PCR, and its TCRdb copy is limited to in-frame clones, with some not included. The table lists approximately 150,000 clones, 65% to 90% of them singletons. The sample consisted of peripheral blood. The source of these receptors is a man between 60 and 75 years old with active or convalescent COVID-19. CDR3s include the opening cysteine and the closing phenylalanine or tryptophan. A D gene is named only where the DNA matches it firmly. A clone size is listed for some rows: how often the clone was seen (once, few, many), or a class if it is expanded.

j_gene: TRBJ1-1
abundance: few
v_gene: TRBV27
d_gene: TRBD1
CDR3aa: CASGEGTGGYGEAFF
CDR3nt: TGTGCCAGCGGGGAGGGGACAGGAGGTTATGGGGAAGCTTTCTTT

j_gene: TRBJ1-2
abundance: -
v_gene: TRBV19
d_gene: -
CDR3aa: CASSAQPGQPNYGYTF
CDR3nt: TGTGCCAGTAGTGCACAACCTGGACAGCCTAACTATGGCTACACCTTC

j_gene: TRBJ2-5
abundance: -
v_gene: TRBV7-6
d_gene: -
CDR3aa: CASRNRAGTGETQYF
CDR3nt: TGTGCCAGCAGGAATCGGGCTGGGACTGGAGAGACCCAGTACTTC

j_gene: TRBJ2-5
abundance: -
v_gene: TRBV9
d_gene: -
CDR3aa: CASSATSGREDETQYF
CDR3nt: TGTGCCAGCAGCGCTACAAGTGGCCGTGAGGATGAGACCCAGTACTTC

j_gene: TRBJ2-1
abundance: -
v_gene: TRBV5-8
d_gene: TRBD2
CDR3aa: CASSLGQARLAGGLRHEQFF
CDR3nt: TGTGCCAGCAGCTTAGGGCAGGCCAGACTAGCGGGAGGCCTCCGACATGAGCAGTTCTTC

j_gene: TRBJ2-1
abundance: -
v_gene: TRBV7-2
d_gene: -
CDR3aa: CASSFWSSVLNEQFF
CDR3nt: TGTGCCAGCAGCTTTTGGTCTAGCGTCCTCAATGAGCAGTTCTTC

j_gene: TRBJ1-5
abundance: -
v_gene: TRBV5-6
d_gene: -
CDR3aa: CASSFRGSSNQPQHF
CDR3nt: TGTGCCAGCAGCTTCAGGGGAAGTAGCAATCAGCCCCAGCATTTT

j_gene: TRBJ2-1
abundance: -
v_gene: TRBV18
d_gene: -
CDR3aa: CASSPQFRNNEQFF
CDR3nt: TGTGCCAGCTCACCACAGTTCAGGAACAATGAGCAGTTCTTC

j_gene: TRBJ1-2
abundance: -
v_gene: TRBV19
d_gene: TRBD1
CDR3aa: CASSVRDRGYGYTF
CDR3nt: TGTGCCAGTAGTGTTAGGGACAGGGGCTATGGCTACACCTTC

j_gene: TRBJ1-4
abundance: once
v_gene: TRBV25-1
d_gene: -
CDR3aa: CASSDARTNEKLFF
CDR3nt: TGTGCCAGCAGTGACGCGCGAACTAATGAAAAACTGTTTTTT

j_gene: TRBJ1-4
abundance: -
v_gene: TRBV9
d_gene: TRBD1
CDR3aa: CASSLAGTGHEKLFF
CDR3nt: TGTGCCAGCAGCTTGGCGGGGACAGGCCATGAAAAACTGTTTTTT

j_gene: TRBJ1-1
abundance: few
v_gene: TRBV7-9
d_gene: TRBD1
CDR3aa: CASSLQGARTEAFF
CDR3nt: TGTGCCAGCAGCTTGCAGGGGGCTAGGACTGAAGCTTTCTTT

j_gene: TRBJ1-4
abundance: -
v_gene: TRBV18
d_gene: -
CDR3aa: CASSPGQEKLFF
CDR3nt: TGTGCCAGCTCACCAGGGCAGGAAAAACTGTTTTTT

j_gene: TRBJ1-5
abundance: once
v_gene: TRBV2
d_gene: -
CDR3aa: CASSDNRVNQPQHF
CDR3nt: TGTGCCAGCAGTGATAACAGGGTTAATCAGCCCCAGCATTTT

j_gene: TRBJ1-5
abundance: -
v_gene: TRBV19
d_gene: TRBD1
CDR3aa: CASSMIVGQDLRRNQPQHF
CDR3nt: TGTGCCAGTAGTATGATCGTAGGACAGGACCTCAGACGCAATCAGCCCCAGCATTTT

j_gene: TRBJ2-2
abundance: -
v_gene: TRBV9
d_gene: -
CDR3aa: CASSARGIAGELFF
CDR3nt: TGTGCCAGCAGCGCCCGGGGGATCGCCGGGGAGCTGTTTTTT

j_gene: TRBJ1-6
abundance: -
v_gene: TRBV6-1
d_gene: -
CDR3aa: CASSEARGSSYNSPLHF
CDR3nt: TGTGCCAGCAGTGAAGCAAGGGGGAGCTCCTATAATTCACCCCTCCACTTT

j_gene: TRBJ2-2
abundance: once
v_gene: TRBV27
d_gene: -
CDR3aa: CASRLRLNTGELFF
CDR3nt: TGTGCCAGCAGGTTACGACTTAACACCGGGGAGCTGTTTTTT

j_gene: TRBJ2-3
abundance: once
v_gene: TRBV4-1
d_gene: -
CDR3aa: CASSRAGDTQYF
CDR3nt: TGCGCCAGCAGCCGGGCGGGAGATACGCAGTATTTT

j_gene: TRBJ2-3
abundance: -
v_gene: TRBV5-1
d_gene: TRBD1
CDR3aa: CASSFRQGFSDTQYF
CDR3nt: TGCGCCAGCAGCTTCCGACAGGGGTTCTCAGATACGCAGTATTTT

j_gene: TRBJ2-2
abundance: -
v_gene: TRBV6-2/TRBV6-3
d_gene: TRBD1
CDR3aa: CASSSLGTGSGELFF
CDR3nt: TGTGCCAGCAGTTCTCTCGGGACAGGGTCCGGGGAGCTGTTTTTT

j_gene: TRBJ2-7
abundance: -
v_gene: TRBV19
d_gene: TRBD1
CDR3aa: CASSLRAGGIEQYF
CDR3nt: TGTGCCAGTAGTCTACGGGCAGGGGGCATCGAGCAGTACTTC

j_gene: TRBJ2-2
abundance: -
v_gene: TRBV20-1
d_gene: -
CDR3aa: CSASQNTGELFF
CDR3nt: TGCAGTGCTAGTCAGAACACCGGGGAGCTGTTTTTT

j_gene: TRBJ2-3
abundance: -
v_gene: TRBV4-3
d_gene: TRBD2
CDR3aa: CASSQGGGPTSDTQYF
CDR3nt: TGCGCCAGCAGCCAAGGCGGGGGGCCGACTTCAGATACGCAGTATTTT

j_gene: TRBJ1-4
abundance: -
v_gene: TRBV11-2
d_gene: -
CDR3aa: CASSSGLGNEKLFF
CDR3nt: TGTGCCAGCAGCTCAGGGTTAGGTAATGAAAAACTGTTTTTT

j_gene: TRBJ1-1
abundance: once
v_gene: TRBV7-9
d_gene: -
CDR3aa: CASSLVIGGEAFF
CDR3nt: TGTGCCAGCAGCTTGGTGATCGGGGGAGAAGCTTTCTTT

j_gene: TRBJ1-4
abundance: -
v_gene: TRBV28
d_gene: -
CDR3aa: CASSRRPSANEKLFF
CDR3nt: TGTGCCAGCAGCCGGAGACCCTCGGCTAATGAAAAACTGTTTTTT

j_gene: TRBJ2-1
abundance: -
v_gene: TRBV27
d_gene: TRBD1
CDR3aa: CASSLDRSSYNEQFF
CDR3nt: TGTGCCAGCAGTTTGGACAGGAGCTCCTACAATGAGCAGTTCTTC

j_gene: TRBJ1-1
abundance: -
v_gene: TRBV7-9
d_gene: -
CDR3aa: CASSTRGTEAFF
CDR3nt: TGTGCCAGCAGCACGCGGGGCACTGAAGCTTTCTTT